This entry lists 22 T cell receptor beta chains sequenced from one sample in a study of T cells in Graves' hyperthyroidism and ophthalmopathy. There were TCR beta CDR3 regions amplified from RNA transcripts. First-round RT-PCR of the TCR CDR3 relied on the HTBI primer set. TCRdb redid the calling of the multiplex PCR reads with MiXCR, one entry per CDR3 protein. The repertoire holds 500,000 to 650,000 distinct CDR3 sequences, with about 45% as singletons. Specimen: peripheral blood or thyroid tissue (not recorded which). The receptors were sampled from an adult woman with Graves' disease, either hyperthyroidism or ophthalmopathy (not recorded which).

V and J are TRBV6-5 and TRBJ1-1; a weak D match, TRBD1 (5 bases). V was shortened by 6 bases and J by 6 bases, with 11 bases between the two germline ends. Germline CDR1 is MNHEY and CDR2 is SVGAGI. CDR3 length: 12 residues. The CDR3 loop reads CASSNRWAEAFF. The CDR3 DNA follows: TGTGCCAGCAGCAACAGGTGGGCTGAAGCTTTCTTT.

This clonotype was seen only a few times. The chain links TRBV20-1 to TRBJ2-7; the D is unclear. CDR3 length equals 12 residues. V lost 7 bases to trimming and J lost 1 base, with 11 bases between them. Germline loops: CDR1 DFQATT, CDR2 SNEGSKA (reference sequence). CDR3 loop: CSGLDPSYEQYF. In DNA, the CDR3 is TGCAGTGGGTTGGACCCTTCCTACGAGCAGTACTTC.

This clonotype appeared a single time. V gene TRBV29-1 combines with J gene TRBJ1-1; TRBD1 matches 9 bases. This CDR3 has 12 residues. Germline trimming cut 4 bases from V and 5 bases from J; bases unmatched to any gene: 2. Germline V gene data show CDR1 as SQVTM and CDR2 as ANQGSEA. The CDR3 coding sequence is TGCAGCGTTGGGGGGACAGGGACTGAAGCTTTCTTT. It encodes CSVGGTGTEAFF.

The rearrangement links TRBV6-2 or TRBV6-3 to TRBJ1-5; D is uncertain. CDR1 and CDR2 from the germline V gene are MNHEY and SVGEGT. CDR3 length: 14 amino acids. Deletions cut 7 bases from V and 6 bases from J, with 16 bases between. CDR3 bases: TGTGCCAGCAAGGGAACAACTTTACTTCAGCCCCAGCATTTT. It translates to CASKGTTLLQPQHF.

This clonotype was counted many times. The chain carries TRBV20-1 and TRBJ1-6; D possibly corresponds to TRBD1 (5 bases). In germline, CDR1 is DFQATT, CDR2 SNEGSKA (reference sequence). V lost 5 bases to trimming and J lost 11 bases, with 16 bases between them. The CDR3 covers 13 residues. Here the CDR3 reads CSAHIGGEAPLHF. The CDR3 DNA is TGCAGTGCTCATATCGGGGGAGAGGCACCCCTCCACTTT.

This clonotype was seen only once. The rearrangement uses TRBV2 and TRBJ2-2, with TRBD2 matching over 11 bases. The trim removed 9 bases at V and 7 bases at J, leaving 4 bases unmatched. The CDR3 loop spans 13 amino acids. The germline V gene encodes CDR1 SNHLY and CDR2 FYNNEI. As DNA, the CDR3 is TGTGCCAGTACTAGCGGGGGTGTCGGGGAGCTGTTTTTT. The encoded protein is CASTSGGVGELFF.

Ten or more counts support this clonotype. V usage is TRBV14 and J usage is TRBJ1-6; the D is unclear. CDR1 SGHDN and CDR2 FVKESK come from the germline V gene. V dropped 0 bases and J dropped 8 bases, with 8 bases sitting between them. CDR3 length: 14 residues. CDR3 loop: CASSQDSWYSPLHF. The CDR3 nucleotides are TGTGCCAGCAGCCAAGACAGTTGGTATTCACCCCTCCACTTT.

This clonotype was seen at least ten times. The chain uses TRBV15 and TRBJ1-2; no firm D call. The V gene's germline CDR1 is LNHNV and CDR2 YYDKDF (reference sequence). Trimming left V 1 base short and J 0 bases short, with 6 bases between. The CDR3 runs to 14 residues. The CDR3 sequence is CATSRGPANYGYTF. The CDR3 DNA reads TGTGCCACCAGCAGAGGTCCAGCTAACTATGGCTACACCTTC.

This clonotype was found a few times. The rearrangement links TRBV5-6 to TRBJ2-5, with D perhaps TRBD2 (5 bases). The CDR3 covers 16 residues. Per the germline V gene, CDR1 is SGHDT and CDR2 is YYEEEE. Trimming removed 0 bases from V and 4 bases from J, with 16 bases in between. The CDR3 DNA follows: TGTGCCAGCAGCTTGGGAGGGAGCGCACGGGGAGAGACCCAGTACTTC. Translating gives CASSLGGSARGETQYF.

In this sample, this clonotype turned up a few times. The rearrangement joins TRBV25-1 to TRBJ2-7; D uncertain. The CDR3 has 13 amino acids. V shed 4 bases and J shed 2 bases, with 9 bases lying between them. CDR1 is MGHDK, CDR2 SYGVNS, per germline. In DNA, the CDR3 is TGTGCCAGCAGTGGACATTGGACCTACGAGCAGTACTTC. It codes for CASSGHWTYEQYF.

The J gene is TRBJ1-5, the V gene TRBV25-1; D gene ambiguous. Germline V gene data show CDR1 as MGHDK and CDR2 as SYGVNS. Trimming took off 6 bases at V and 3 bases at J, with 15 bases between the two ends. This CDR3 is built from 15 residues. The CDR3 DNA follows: TGTGCCAGCAGCTTGCTTCCACGCACCAATCAGCCCCAGCATTTT. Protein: CASSLLPRTNQPQHF.

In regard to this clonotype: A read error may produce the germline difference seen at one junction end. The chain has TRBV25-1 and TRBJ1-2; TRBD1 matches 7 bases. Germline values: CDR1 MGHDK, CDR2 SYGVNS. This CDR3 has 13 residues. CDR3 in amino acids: CTSSLEGARGYTF. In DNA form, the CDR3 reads TGTACCAGCAGTTTGGAGGGGGCGCGAGGCTACACCTTC.

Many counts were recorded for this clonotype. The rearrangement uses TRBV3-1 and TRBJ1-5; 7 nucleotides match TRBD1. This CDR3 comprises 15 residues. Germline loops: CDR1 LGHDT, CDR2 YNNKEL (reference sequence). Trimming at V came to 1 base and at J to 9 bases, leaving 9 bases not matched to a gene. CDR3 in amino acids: CASSQAMGQYWPQHF. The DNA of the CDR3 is TGTGCCAGCAGCCAAGCGATGGGACAGTATTGGCCCCAGCATTTT.

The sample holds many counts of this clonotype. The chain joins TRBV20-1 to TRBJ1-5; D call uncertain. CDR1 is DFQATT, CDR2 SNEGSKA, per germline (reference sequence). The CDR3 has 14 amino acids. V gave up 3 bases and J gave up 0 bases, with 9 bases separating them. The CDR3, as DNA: TGCAGTGCTAGCCCCGGACGTAGCAATCAGCCCCAGCATTTT. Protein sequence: CSASPGRSNQPQHF.

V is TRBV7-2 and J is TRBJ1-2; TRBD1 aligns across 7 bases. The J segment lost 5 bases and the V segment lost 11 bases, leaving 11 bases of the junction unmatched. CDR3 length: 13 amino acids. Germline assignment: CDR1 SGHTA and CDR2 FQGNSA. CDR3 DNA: TGTGCCGGCCAAAGGACAGGCCAATATGGCTACACCTTC. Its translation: CAGQRTGQYGYTF.

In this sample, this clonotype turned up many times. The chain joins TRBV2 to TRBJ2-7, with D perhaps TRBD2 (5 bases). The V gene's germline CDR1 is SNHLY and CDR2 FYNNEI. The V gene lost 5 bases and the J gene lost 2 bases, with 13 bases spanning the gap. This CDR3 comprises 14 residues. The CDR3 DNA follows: TGTGCCAGCAGTAAATCGGACGGGACCTACGAGCAGTACTTC. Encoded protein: CASSKSDGTYEQYF.

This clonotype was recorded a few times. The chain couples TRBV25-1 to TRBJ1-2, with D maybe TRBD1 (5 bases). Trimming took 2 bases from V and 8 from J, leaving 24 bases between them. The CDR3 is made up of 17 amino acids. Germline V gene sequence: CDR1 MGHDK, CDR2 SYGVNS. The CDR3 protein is CASSETPTRERYIGYTF. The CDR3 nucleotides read TGTGCCAGCAGTGAAACACCGACCAGGGAGCGCTATATCGGCTACACCTTC.

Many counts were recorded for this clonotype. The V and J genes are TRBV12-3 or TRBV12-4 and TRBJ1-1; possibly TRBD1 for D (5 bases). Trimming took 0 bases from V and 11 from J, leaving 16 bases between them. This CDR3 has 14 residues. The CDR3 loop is CASSLAQEGTGAFF. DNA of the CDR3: TGTGCCAGCAGTTTAGCGCAGGAGGGTACAGGCGCTTTCTTT.

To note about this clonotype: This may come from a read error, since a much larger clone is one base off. The CDR3 reads CASSSYTNTEAFF. The CDR3 bases are TGTGCCAGCAGCTCCTACACGAACACTGAAGCTTTCTTT. The chain links TRBV28 to TRBJ1-1; D unclear. CDR1 and CDR2 (germline): MDHEN, SYDVKM. The V end was cut by 6 bases, the J end by 1 base, with 9 bases between. The CDR3 is 13 residues long.

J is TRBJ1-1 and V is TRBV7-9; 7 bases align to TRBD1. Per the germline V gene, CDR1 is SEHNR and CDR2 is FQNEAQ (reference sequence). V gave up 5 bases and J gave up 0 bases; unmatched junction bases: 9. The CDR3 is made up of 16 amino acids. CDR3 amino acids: CASSHRDSEVNTEAFF. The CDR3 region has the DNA TGTGCCAGCAGCCACCGGGACAGCGAGGTGAACACTGAAGCTTTCTTT.

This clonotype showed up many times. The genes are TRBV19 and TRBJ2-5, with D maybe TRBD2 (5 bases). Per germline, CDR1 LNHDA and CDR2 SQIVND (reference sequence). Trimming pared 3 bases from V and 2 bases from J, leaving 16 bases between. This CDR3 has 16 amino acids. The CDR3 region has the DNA TGTGCCAGTAGTATGAGGAAAGGACTCTCACAAGAGACCCAGTACTTC. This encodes CASSMRKGLSQETQYF.

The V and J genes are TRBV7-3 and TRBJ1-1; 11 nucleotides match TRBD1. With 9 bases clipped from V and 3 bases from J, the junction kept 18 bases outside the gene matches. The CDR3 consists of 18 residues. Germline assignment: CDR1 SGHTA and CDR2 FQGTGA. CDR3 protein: CASSNPPGQGAGDTEAFF. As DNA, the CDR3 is TGTGCCAGTAGTAACCCACCTGGACAGGGGGCGGGGGACACTGAAGCTTTCTTT.